Sequencing of this T cell receptor beta chain was carried out in a study of regulatory T cells in long-lasting Graves disease. iRepertoire HTBI primers and Arm-PCR of CDR3 regions built TCR beta libraries. TCRdb passed the multiplex PCR reads through MiXCR, listing each CDR3 protein once. The sample records roughly 610,000 distinct CDR3 sequences, roughly 16% being singletons. Time point specified: newly diagnosed GD, antithyroid drugs for less than 3 months. Following extraction of RNA from PBMCs, that RNA was used to make the TCR library. The germline V gene encodes CDR1 SGHVS and CDR2 FNYEAQ. Trimming removed 5 bases from V and 1 base from J; junction bases left unmatched: 7. The length of the CDR3 is 16 residues. The sample also formed part of further work on T cells in Graves' hyperthyroidism and ophthalmopathy.

The chain is built from TRBV7-6 and TRBJ2-1; the match to TRBD2 covers 8 bases. This TCR was sampled from a woman aged 25 to 45 with Graves disease. Sequencing used peripheral blood mononuclear cells (PBMCs), obtained at new diagnosis, from a patient treated with antithyroid drugs. The CDR3 sequence is CASSQPSGYSYNEQFF. For the CDR3, the DNA is TGTGCCAGCAGCCAACCTAGCGGGTATTCCTACAATGAGCAGTTCTTC.